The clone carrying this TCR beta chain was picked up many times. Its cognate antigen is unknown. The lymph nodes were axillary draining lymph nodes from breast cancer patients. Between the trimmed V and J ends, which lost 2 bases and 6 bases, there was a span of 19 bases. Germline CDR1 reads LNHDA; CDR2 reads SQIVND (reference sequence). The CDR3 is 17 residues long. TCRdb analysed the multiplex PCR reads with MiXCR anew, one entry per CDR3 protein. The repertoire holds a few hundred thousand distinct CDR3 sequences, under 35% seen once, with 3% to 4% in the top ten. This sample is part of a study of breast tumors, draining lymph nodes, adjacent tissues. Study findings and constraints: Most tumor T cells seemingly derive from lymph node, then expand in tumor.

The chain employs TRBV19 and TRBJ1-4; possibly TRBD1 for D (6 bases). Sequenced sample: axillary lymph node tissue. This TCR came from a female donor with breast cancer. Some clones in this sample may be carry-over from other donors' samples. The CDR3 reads CASSILLGQGRHEKLFF. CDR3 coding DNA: TGTGCCAGTAGTATACTCCTCGGGCAGGGGCGACATGAAAAACTGTTTTTT. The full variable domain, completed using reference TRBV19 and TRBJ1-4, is DGGITQSPKYLFRKEGQNVTLSCEQNLNHDAMYWYRQDPGQGLRLIYYSQIVNDFQKGDIAEGYSVSREKKESFPLTVTSAQKNPTAFYLCASSILLGQGRHEKLFFGSGTQLSVL.